One and the same sample provided the 10 T cell receptor beta chains below, sequenced in a study of shared clonotypes between healthy human individuals (dated by TCRdb to about 2020). Library prep was done by the immunoSEQ multiplex PCR assay. The source is immuneACCESS, and TCRdb retained only in-frame sequences with V and J called. Part of the clones is not carried over; for the studies checked, unresolved V genes explain less than half of this, and the remainder is unexplained. A total of under 600,000 clones appear in this sample, roughly four fifths of them only once. The ten largest clonotypes hold about 11% of the sample. The specimen sequenced was PBMCs. All receptors derive from a middle-aged woman in good health. Some clones in this sample may be carry-over from other donors' samples.

This clone turned up a few times. The chain recombines TRBV29-1 with TRBJ1-3; unclear D gene. Looked up from germline, CDR1 is SQVTM and CDR2 is ANQGSEA. V lost 6 bases to trimming and J lost 0 bases, with 12 bases between them. This CDR3 has 14 amino acids. The CDR3, as DNA: TGCAGCGTCGCCAACAAGAGCTCTGGAAACACCATATATTTT. Protein sequence: CSVANKSSGNTIYF.

The chain links TRBV10-3 to TRBJ2-1, with D unclear. The germline gives CDR1 ENHRY, CDR2 SYGVKD. This CDR3 spans 13 amino acids. V dropped 0 bases and J dropped 8 bases, with 8 bases sitting between them. The CDR3 DNA is TGTGCCATCAGTGAGTCGGCAGGATATGAGCAGTTCTTC. As protein: CAISESAGYEQFF.

This chain links TRBV28 with TRBJ2-3; D perhaps matches TRBD2 (6 bases). Germline CDR1 and CDR2: MDHEN and SYDVKM. The CDR3 runs to 15 residues. Trimming shortened V by 10 bases and J by 3 bases, and 20 bases separated the two germline ends. CDR3 amino acids: CATQGPGEGTDTQYF. CDR3 DNA sequence: TGTGCCACCCAGGGACCGGGAGAGGGTACAGATACGCAGTATTTT. Based on the CDR3 plus reference TRBV28 and TRBJ2-3, the full variable domain is DVKVTQSSRYLVKRTGEKVFLECVQDMDHENMFWYRQDPGLGLRLIYFSYDVKMKEKGDIPEGYSVSREKKERFSLILESASTNQTSMYLCATQGPGEGTDTQYFGPGTRLTVL.

The chain joins TRBV9 to TRBJ1-3; the D gene is possibly TRBD1 (5 bases). CDR1 is SGDLS and CDR2 is YYNGEE in the germline V gene. CDR3 length: 15 residues. V was shortened by 0 bases and J by 4 bases, with 11 bases between the two germline ends. As DNA, the CDR3 is TGTGCCAGCAGCGTAGGTTCCAGGGCCGGAAACACCATATATTTT. Its translation: CASSVGSRAGNTIYF.

The chain's CDR3 is CASNHRDRVPYEQYF. The CDR3 nucleotides read TGTGCCAGCAACCACCGGGACAGGGTGCCCTACGAGCAGTACTTC. The chain combines TRBV28 with TRBJ2-7; 9 bases map to TRBD1. Germline V gene lookup returns CDR1 MDHEN and CDR2 SYDVKM. CDR3 size: 15 residues. The V and J ends lost 7 bases and 2 bases, in that order; junction bases with no gene match: 9.

This rearrangement joins TRBV4-1 to TRBJ2-4, with no clear D. The V and J ends lost 1 base and 0 bases respectively, with 13 bases between them. Per germline, CDR1 MGHRA and CDR2 YSYEKL. The CDR3 extends over 17 amino acids. The CDR3 DNA reads as TGCGCCAGCAGCCAAGGCCGAGCAGGCTTAGCCAAAAACATTCAGTACTTC. Translation: CASSQGRAGLAKNIQYF.

This clone was counted a single time. The V call is TRBV13, the J call TRBJ1-5; TRBD1 matches 7 bases. CDR1 and CDR2 (germline): PRHDT, FYEKMQ (reference sequence). The CDR3 spans 14 residues. The CDR3 spells CAAVKDRGNQPQHF. As DNA, the CDR3 is TGTGCAGCAGTCAAAGACAGGGGCAATCAGCCCCAGCATTTT.

V gene TRBV2 combines with J gene TRBJ2-7, with unresolved D. Trimming stripped 1 base from V and 0 bases from J, with 13 bases between. The CDR3 spans 16 residues. The germline V gene encodes CDR1 SNHLY and CDR2 FYNNEI. This CDR3 reads CASSEGATSSSYEQYF. CDR3 sequence (DNA): TGTGCCAGCAGTGAAGGGGCGACTTCCAGCTCCTACGAGCAGTACTTC.

This clone was picked up a small number of times. This chain joins TRBV13 and TRBJ1-1; 9 bases fit TRBD1. V lost 3 bases to trimming and J lost 0 bases; unmatched junction nucleotides: 5. The CDR3 has 16 residues. Germline assignment: CDR1 PRHDT and CDR2 FYEKMQ (reference sequence). The CDR3 sequence is CASSLWGTGLNTEAFF. The CDR3 nucleotides are TGTGCCAGCAGCTTGTGGGGGACAGGGCTGAACACTGAAGCTTTCTTT.

A word on this clone: Just one base apart from a much larger clone, this may be a read error. The chain uses TRBV9 and TRBJ1-1; D may be TRBD1 (6 bases). Germline assignment: CDR1 SGDLS and CDR2 YYNGEE. The CDR3 contains 14 residues. The CDR3 region is CASSVTGGKGEALF. DNA of the CDR3: TGTGCCAGCAGCGTAACTGGGGGCAAGGGTGAAGCTCTCTTT.